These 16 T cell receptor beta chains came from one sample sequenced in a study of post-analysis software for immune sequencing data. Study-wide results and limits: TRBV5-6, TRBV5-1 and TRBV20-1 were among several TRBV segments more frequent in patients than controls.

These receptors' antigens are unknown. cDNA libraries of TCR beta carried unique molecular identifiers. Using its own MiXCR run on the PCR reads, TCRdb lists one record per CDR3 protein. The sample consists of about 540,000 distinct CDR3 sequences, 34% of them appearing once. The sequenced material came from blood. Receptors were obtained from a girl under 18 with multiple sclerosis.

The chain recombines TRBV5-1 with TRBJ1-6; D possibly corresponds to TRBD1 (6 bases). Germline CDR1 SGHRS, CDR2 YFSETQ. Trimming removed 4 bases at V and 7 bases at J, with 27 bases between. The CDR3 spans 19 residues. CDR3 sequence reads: CASSPLFSDSTPLNSPLHF. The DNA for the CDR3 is TGCGCCAGCAGCCCCCTTTTCTCGGACAGCACTCCTCTCAATTCACCCCTCCACTTT.

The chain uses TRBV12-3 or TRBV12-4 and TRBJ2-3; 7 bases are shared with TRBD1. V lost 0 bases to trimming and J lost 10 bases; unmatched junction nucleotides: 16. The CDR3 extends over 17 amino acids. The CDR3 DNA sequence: TGTGCCAGCAGTTTAGCGCTAACGACAGGGAATTCCGATGCGCAGTATTTT. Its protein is CASSLALTTGNSDAQYF.

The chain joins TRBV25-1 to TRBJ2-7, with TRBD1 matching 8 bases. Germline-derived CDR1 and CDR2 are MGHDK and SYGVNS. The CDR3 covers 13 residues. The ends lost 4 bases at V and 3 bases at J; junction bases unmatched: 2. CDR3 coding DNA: TGTGCCAGCAGTGGACAGGGGTACTACGAGCAGTACTTC. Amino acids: CASSGQGYYEQYF.

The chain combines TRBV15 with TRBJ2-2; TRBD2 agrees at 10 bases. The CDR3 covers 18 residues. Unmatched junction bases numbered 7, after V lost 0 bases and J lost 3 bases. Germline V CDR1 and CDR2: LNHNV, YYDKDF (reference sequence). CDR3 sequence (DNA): TGTGCCACCAGCAGAGACCCTAGCGGGGGTTCCTACACCGGGGAGCTGTTTTTT. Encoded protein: CATSRDPSGGSYTGELFF.

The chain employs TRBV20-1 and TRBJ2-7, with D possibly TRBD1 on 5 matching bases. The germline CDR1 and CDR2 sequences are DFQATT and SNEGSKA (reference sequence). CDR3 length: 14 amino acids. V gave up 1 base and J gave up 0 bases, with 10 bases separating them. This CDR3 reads CSARGQGLSYEQYF. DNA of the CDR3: TGCAGTGCTAGAGGGCAGGGCCTCTCCTACGAGCAGTACTTC.

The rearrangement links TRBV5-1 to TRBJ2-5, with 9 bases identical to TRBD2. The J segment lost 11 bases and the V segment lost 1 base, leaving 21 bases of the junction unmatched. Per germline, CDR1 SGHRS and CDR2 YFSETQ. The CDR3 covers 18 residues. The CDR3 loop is CASSLSPSGASAGNEQYF. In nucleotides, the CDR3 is TGCGCCAGCAGCTTGTCACCTAGCGGGGCCTCTGCAGGCAATGAGCAGTACTTC.

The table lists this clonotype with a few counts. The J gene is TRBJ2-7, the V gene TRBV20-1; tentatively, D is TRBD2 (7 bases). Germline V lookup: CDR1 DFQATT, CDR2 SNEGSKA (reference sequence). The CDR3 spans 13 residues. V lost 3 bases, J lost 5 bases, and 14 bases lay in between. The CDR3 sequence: CSASTGGFDEQYF. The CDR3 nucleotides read TGCAGTGCTAGTACGGGGGGCTTTGACGAGCAGTACTTC.

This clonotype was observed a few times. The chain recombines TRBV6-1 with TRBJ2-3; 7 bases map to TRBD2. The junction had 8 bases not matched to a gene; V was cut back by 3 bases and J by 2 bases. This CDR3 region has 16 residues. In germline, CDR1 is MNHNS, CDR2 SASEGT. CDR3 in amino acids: CASSEPLTSPTDTQYF. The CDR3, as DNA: TGTGCCAGCAGTGAGCCTCTGACTAGCCCCACAGATACGCAGTATTTT.

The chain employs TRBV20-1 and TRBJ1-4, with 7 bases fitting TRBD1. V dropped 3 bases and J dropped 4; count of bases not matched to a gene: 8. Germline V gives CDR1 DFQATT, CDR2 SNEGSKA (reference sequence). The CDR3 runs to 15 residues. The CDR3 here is CSASPQGQINEKLFF. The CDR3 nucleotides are TGCAGTGCTAGTCCCCAGGGACAGATTAATGAAAAACTGTTTTTT.

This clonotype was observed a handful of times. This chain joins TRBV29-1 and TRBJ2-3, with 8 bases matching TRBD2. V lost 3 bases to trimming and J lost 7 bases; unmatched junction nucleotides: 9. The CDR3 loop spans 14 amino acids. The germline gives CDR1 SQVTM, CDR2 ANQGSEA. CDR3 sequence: CSVDLGGGMNTQYF. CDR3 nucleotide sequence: TGCAGCGTTGACCTCGGGGGGGGGATGAATACGCAGTATTTT.

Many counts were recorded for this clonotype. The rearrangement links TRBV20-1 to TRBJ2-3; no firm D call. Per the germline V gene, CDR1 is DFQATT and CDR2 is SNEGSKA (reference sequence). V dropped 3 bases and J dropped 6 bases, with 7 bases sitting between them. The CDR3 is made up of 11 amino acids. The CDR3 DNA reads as TGCAGTGCTAGTCGGAAGGATACGCAGTATTTT. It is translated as CSASRKDTQYF.

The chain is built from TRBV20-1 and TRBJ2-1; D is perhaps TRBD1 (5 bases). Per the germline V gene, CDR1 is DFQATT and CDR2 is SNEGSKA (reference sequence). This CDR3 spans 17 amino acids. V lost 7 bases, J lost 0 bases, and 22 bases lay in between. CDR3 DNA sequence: TGCAGTGTCCACGGTGTTGGGGCCGCTAGCTCCTACAATGAGCAGTTCTTC. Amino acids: CSVHGVGAASSYNEQFF.

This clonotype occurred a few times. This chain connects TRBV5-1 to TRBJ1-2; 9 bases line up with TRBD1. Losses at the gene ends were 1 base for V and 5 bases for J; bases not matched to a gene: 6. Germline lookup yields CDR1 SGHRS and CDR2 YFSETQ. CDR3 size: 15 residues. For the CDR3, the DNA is TGCGCCAGCAGCTTGTCCGCCGGGACAGGGTATGGCTACACCTTC. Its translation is CASSLSAGTGYGYTF.

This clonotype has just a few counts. CDR3 DNA: TGTGCCAGCAGCCTTACCCTGTTTGATGGCTACACCTTC. Protein sequence: CASSLTLFDGYTF. The chain has TRBV12-3 or TRBV12-4 and TRBJ1-2; D remains unclear. The CDR3 length is 13 residues. V lost 6 bases, J lost 6 bases, and 14 bases lay in between.

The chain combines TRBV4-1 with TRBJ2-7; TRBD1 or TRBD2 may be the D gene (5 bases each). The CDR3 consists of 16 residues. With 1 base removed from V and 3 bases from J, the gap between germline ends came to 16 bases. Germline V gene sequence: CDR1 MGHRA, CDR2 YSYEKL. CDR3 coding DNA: TGCGCCAGCAGCCAAGGAGGGATCGGGACGGGCTACGAGCAGTACTTC. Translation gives CASSQGGIGTGYEQYF.

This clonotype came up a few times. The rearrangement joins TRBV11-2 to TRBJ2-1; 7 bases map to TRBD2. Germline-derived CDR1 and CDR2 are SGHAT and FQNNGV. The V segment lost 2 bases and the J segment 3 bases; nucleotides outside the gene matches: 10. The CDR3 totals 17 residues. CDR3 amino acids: CASSLFQRGSDYNEQFF. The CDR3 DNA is TGTGCCAGCAGCTTATTCCAGCGGGGTTCCGACTACAATGAGCAGTTCTTC.